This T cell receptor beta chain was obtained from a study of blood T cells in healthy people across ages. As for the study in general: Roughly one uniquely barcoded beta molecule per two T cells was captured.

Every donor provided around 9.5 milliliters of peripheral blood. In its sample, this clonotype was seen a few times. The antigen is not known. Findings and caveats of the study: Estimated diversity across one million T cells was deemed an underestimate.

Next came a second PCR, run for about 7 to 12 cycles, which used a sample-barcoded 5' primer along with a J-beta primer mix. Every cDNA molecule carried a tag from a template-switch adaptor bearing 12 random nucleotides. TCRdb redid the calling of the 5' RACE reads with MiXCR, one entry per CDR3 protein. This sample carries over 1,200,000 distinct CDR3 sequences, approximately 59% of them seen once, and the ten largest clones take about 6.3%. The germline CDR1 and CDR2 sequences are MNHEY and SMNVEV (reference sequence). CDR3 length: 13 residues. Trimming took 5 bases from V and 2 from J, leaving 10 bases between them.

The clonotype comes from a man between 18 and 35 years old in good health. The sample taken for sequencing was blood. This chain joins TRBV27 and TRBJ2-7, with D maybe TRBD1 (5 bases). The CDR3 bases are TGTGCCAGCAGTATGGACAACACCTACGAGCAGTACTTC. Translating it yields CASSMDNTYEQYF.